This TCR beta chain was sequenced during a study of blood T cell repertoires in COVID-19. The J segment lost 0 bases and the V segment lost 4 bases, leaving 8 bases of the junction unmatched. Germline V gene lookup returns CDR1 SGHTA and CDR2 FQGNSA. The CDR3 contains 16 residues. Generated by immunoSEQ multiplex PCR, the TCRdb table keeps only in-frame clones and is missing some. This table holds about 130,000 clones, about four fifths found once. This clone is a singleton in its sample. The chain employs TRBV7-2 and TRBJ2-5, with 7 bases that match TRBD1. This receptor was identified in a woman aged 50 to 65 with acute or convalescent COVID-19. Source material: peripheral blood. CDR3 sequence: CASSSGDRVYQETQYF. In nucleotides, the CDR3 is TGTGCCAGCAGCTCTGGCGACAGGGTGTACCAAGAGACCCAGTACTTC.